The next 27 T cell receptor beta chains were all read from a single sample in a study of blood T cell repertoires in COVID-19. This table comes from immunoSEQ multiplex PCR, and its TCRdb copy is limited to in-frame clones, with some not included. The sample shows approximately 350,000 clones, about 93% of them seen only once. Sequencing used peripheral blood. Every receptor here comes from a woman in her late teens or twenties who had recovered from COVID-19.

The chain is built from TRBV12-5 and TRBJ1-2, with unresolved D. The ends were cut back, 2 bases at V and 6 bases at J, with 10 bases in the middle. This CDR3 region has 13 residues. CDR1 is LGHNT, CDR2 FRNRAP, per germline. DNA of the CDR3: TGTGCTAGTGGTTTGTTCGTTGCGGATGGCTACACCTTC. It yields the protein CASGLFVADGYTF.

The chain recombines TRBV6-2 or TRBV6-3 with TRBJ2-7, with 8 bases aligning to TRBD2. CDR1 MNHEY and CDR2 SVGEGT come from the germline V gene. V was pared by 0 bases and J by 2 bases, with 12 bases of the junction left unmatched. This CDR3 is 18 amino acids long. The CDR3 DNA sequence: TGTGCCAGCAGTTACTCGATTGTTGGCGGGAGGCCCCCCTACGAGCAGTACGTC. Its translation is CASSYSIVGGRPPYEQYV.

The CDR3 sequence: CASSYQGAPGNTIYF. The CDR3 nucleotides are TGTGCCAGCAGTTACCAAGGGGCGCCCGGAAACACCATATATTTT. The chain is built from TRBV6-5 and TRBJ1-3; tentative D call: TRBD1 (5 bases). The germline V gene has CDR1 MNHEY and CDR2 SVGAGI. V was clipped by 2 bases and J by 4 bases, with 12 bases between them. There are 15 residues in the CDR3.

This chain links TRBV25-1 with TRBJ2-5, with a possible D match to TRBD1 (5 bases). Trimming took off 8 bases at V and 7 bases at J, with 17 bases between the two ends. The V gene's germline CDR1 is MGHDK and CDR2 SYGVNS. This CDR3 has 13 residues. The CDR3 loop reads CASAYEGERTQYF. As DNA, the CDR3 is TGTGCCAGCGCCTATGAAGGGGAACGGACCCAGTACTTC.

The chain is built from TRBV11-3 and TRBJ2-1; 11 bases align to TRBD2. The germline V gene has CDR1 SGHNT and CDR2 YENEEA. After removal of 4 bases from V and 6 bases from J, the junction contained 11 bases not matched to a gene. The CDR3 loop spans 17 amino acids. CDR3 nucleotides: TGTGCCAGCAGCTCTTCGAGACTAGCGGGACTGAGCAATGAGCAGTTCTTC. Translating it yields CASSSSRLAGLSNEQFF.

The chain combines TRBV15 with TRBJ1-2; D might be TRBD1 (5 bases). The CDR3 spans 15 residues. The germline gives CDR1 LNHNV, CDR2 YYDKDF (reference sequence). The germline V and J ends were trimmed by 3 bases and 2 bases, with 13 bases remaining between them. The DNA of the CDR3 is TGTGCCACCAGCAGTGAATATGACAGAAACTATGGCTACACCTTC. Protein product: CATSSEYDRNYGYTF.

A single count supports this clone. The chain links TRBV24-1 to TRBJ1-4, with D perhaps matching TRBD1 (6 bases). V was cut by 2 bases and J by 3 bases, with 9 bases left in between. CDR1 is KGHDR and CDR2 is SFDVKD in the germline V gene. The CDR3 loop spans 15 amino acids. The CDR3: CATSDSRGSNEKLFF. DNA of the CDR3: TGTGCCACCAGTGATTCCAGGGGATCTAATGAAAAACTGTTTTTT.

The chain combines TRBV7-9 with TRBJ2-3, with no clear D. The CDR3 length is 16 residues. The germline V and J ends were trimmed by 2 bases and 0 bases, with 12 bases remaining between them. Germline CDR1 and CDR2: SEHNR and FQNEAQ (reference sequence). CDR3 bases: TGTGCCAGCAGCTTAAAGGAGTCATCTAGCACAGATACGCAGTATTTT. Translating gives CASSLKESSSTDTQYF.

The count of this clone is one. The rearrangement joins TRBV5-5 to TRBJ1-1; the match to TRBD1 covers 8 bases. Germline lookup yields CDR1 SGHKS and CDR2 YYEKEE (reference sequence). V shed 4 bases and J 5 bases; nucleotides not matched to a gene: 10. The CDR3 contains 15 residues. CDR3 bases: TGTGCCAGCAGCGGTAGGACAGGGTTGGGTACTGAAGCTTTCTTT. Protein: CASSGRTGLGTEAFF.

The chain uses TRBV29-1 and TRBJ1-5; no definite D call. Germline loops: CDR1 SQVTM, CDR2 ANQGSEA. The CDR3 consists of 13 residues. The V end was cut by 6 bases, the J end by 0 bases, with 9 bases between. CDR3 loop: CSVQIASNQPQHF. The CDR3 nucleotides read TGCAGCGTACAGATTGCTAGCAATCAGCCCCAGCATTTT.

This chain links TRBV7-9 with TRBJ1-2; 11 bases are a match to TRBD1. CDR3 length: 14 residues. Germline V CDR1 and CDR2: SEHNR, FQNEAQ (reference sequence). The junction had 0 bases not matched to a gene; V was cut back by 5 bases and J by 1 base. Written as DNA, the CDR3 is TGTGCCAGCAGCGGGACAGGGGGTAACTATGGCTACACCTTC. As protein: CASSGTGGNYGYTF.

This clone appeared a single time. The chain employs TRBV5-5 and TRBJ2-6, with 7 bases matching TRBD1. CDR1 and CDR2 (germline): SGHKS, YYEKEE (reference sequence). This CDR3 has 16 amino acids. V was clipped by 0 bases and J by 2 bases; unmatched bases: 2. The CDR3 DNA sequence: TGTGCCAGCAGCTTGGTGCAGGGGGCTGGGGCCAACGTCCTGACTTTC. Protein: CASSLVQGAGANVLTF.

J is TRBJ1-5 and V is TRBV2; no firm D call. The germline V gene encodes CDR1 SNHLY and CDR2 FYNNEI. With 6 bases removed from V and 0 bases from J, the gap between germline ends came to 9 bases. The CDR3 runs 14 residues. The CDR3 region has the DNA TGTGCCAGCAGCGCGCGGAGTAGCAATCAGCCCCAGCATTTT. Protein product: CASSARSSNQPQHF.

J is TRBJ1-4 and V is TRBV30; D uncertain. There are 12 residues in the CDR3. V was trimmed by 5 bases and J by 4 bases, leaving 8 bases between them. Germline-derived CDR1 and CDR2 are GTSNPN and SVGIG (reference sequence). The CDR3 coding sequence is TGTGCCTGGCTGCAGGTTAATGAAAAACTGTTTTTT. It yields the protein CAWLQVNEKLFF.

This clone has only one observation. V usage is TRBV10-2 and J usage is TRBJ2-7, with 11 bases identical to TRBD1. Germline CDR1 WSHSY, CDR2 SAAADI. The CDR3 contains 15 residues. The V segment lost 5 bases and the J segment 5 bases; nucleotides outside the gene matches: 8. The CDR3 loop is CASSSGTGGLNEQYV. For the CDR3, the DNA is TGCGCCAGCAGTTCCGGGACAGGGGGGTTAAACGAGCAGTACGTC.

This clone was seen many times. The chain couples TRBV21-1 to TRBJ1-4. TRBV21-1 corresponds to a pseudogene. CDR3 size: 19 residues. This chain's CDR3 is CASRRGRRKIGGVNEKLFF. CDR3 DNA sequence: TGTGCCAGCAGAAGGGGTCGGAGAAAAATTGGGGGGGTTAATGAAAAACTGTTTTTT.

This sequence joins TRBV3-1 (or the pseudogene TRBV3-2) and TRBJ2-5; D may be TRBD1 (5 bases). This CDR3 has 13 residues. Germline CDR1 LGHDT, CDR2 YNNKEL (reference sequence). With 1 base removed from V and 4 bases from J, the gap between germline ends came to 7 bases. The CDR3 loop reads CASSQGQGETQYF. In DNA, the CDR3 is TGTGCCAGCAGCCAAGGGCAGGGAGAGACCCAGTACTTC.

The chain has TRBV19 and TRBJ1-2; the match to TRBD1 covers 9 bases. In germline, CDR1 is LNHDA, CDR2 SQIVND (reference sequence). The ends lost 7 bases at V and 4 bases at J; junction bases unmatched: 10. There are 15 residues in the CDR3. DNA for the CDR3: TGTGCCAGTACCTACGGGACAGGGCGAGCCTATGGCTACACCTTC. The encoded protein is CASTYGTGRAYGYTF.

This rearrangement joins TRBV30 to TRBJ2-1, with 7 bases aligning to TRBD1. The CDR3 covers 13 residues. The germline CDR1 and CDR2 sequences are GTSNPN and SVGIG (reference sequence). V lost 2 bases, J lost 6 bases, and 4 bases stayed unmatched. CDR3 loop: CAWSKGQINEQFF. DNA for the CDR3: TGTGCCTGGAGTAAGGGACAGATCAATGAGCAGTTCTTC.

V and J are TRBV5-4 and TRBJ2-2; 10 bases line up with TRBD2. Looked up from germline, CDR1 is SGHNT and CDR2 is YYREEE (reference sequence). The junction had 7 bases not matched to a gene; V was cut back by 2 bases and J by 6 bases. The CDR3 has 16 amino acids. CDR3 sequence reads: CASSFRLAGLSGELFF. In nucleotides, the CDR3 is TGTGCCAGCAGCTTTCGACTAGCGGGTCTATCCGGGGAGCTGTTTTTT. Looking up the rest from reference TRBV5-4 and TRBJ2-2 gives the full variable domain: ETGVTQSPTHLIKTRGQQVTLRCSSQSGHNTVSWYQQALGQGPQFIFQYYREEENGRGNFPPRFSGLQFPNYSSELNVNALELDDSALYLCASSFRLAGLSGELFFGEGSRLTVL.

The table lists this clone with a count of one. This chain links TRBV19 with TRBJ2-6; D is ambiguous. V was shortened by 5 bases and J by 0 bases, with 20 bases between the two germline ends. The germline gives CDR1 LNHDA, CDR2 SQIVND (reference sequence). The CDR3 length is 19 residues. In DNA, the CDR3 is TGTGCCAGTAGTCCTGCCCAACAATTTGTTTACTCTGGGGCCAACGTCCTGACTTTC. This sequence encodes CASSPAQQFVYSGANVLTF.

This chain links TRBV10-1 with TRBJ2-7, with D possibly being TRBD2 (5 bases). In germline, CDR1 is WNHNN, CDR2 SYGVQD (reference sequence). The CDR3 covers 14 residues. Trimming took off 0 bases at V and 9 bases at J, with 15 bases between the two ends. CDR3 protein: CASSESREGSGQYV. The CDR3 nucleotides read TGCGCCAGCAGTGAGTCAAGAGAGGGATCGGGGCAGTACGTC.

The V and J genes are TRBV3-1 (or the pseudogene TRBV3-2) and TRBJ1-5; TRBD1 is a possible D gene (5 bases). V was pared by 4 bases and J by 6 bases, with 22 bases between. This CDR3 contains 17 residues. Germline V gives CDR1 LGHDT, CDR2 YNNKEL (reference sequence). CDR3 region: CASSPSPLTVTGQPQHF. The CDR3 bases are TGTGCCAGCAGCCCATCCCCTCTGACAGTAACCGGTCAGCCCCAGCATTTT.

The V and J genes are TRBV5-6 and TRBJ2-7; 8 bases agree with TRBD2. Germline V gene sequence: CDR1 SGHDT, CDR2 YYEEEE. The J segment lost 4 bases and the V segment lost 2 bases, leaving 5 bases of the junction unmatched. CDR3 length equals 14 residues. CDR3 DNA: TGTGCCAGCAGCTTTAAACTAGCGGATTACGAGCAGTACGTC. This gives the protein CASSFKLADYEQYV.

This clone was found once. The CDR3 loop reads CASSQGTRGETQYF. CDR3 DNA: TGCGCCAGCAGCCAAGGGACTAGGGGAGAGACCCAGTACTTC. The rearrangement uses TRBV4-3 and TRBJ2-5, with 7 nucleotides matching TRBD2. J was trimmed by 4 bases and V by 1 base; bases with no gene match: 3. From germline, CDR1 is LGHNA and CDR2 YSLEER. This CDR3 comprises 14 residues.

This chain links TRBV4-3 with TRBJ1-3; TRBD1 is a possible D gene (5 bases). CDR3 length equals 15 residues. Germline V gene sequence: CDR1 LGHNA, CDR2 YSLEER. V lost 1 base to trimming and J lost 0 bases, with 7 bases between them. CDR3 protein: CASSQGQLSGNTIYF. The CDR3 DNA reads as TGCGCCAGCAGCCAAGGACAGCTCTCTGGAAACACCATATATTTT.

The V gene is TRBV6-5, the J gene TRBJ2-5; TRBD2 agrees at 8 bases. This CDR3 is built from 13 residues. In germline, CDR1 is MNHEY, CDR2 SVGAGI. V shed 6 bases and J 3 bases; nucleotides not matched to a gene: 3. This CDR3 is CASSTLAEETQYF. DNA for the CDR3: TGTGCCAGCAGCACACTAGCGGAAGAGACCCAGTACTTC.